These 18 T cell receptor beta chains originate from one sample sequenced in a study of neurological immune-mediated disorders. The time point denotes: longitudinal time-point 1 (baseline). TCRdb re-called the 5' RACE reads with MiXCR, one entry per CDR3 protein. This table holds some 77,000 distinct CDR3 sequences, roughly 13% found once. Sequencing was performed on PBMCs. The source of these receptors is a female donor with HTLV-1-associated myelopathy (HAM/TSP).

Ten or more counts support this clonotype. This sequence joins TRBV5-1 and TRBJ2-5, with D possibly being TRBD1 or TRBD2 (5 bases each). V lost 3 bases to trimming and J lost 4 bases, with 10 bases between them. The CDR3 runs to 13 residues. Per the germline V gene, CDR1 is SGHRS and CDR2 is YFSETQ. This chain's CDR3 is CASSSGSAETQYF. CDR3 bases: TGCGCCAGCAGCTCAGGGAGCGCAGAGACCCAGTACTTC.

This clonotype was counted at least ten times. The J gene is TRBJ2-7, the V gene TRBV4-1; 10 bases fit TRBD1. The CDR3 is 15 amino acids. V lost 4 bases, J lost 2 bases, and 5 bases stayed unmatched. CDR1 MGHRA and CDR2 YSYEKL come from the germline V gene. The chain's CDR3 is CASSPGQGGTYEQYF. As DNA, the CDR3 is TGCGCCAGCAGCCCAGGACAGGGGGGAACCTACGAGCAGTACTTC.

This chain uses TRBV30 with TRBJ2-2; 9 positions match TRBD1. V lost 1 base to trimming and J lost 6 bases; unmatched junction nucleotides: 9. Germline V lookup: CDR1 GTSNPN, CDR2 SVGIG (reference sequence). The CDR3 is 16 amino acids. The CDR3 DNA reads as TGTGCCTGGAGTGCCACCGGGACAGGGATCGCCGGGGAGCTGTTTTTT. It is translated as CAWSATGTGIAGELFF.

This clonotype has at least ten counts. The chain couples TRBV27 to TRBJ1-2; D ambiguous. V lost 0 bases and J 4 bases, leaving 21 bases between the germline ends. CDR3 length equals 18 residues. CDR1 is MNHEY and CDR2 is SMNVEV in the germline V gene (reference sequence). The CDR3 loop is CASSLSGWMEQRGYGYTF. CDR3 sequence (DNA): TGTGCCAGCAGTTTATCAGGGTGGATGGAACAACGCGGCTATGGCTACACCTTC.

This clonotype was observed at least ten times. The J gene is TRBJ2-3, the V gene TRBV10-3; 10 nucleotides match TRBD2. Germline-derived CDR1 and CDR2 are ENHRY and SYGVKD. CDR3 length equals 14 residues. Trimming removed 10 bases from V and 3 bases from J; junction bases left unmatched: 7. CDR3 region: CATTAGGRTDTQYF. The CDR3 DNA sequence: TGTGCCACCACAGCGGGGGGGCGGACAGATACGCAGTATTTT.

This clonotype came up many times. The chain recombines TRBV20-1 with TRBJ2-7; D call uncertain. The germline CDR1 and CDR2 sequences are DFQATT and SNEGSKA (reference sequence). Trimming removed 0 bases from V and 2 bases from J, with 11 bases in between. This CDR3 has 14 amino acids. This chain's CDR3 is CSARDLAVAYEQYF. The CDR3 DNA reads TGCAGTGCTAGAGATCTCGCGGTAGCCTACGAGCAGTACTTC.

This clonotype showed up many times. This chain joins TRBV11-2 and TRBJ2-1; D gene unclear. CDR3 length: 14 amino acids. Between the trimmed V and J ends, which lost 3 bases and 2 bases, there was a span of 8 bases. CDR1 and CDR2 (germline): SGHAT, FQNNGV. CDR3 amino acids: CASSLAATYNEQFF. CDR3 DNA: TGTGCCAGCAGCTTGGCCGCCACCTACAATGAGCAGTTCTTC.

This clonotype was recorded a few times. The rearrangement uses TRBV20-1 and TRBJ2-1; D unclear. CDR1 is DFQATT, CDR2 SNEGSKA, per germline (reference sequence). V was clipped by 3 bases and J by 4 bases, with 7 bases between them. This CDR3 has 12 amino acids. The CDR3 is CSARSVYNEQFF. The CDR3 bases are TGCAGTGCTAGGTCTGTGTACAATGAGCAGTTCTTC.

This clonotype occurred many times. The genes are TRBV3-1 and TRBJ1-2; the D gene is possibly TRBD1 (6 bases). Trimming shortened V by 4 bases and J by 5 bases, and 17 bases separated the two germline ends. Germline V gene data show CDR1 as LGHDT and CDR2 as YNNKEL (reference sequence). The CDR3 covers 15 residues. The CDR3 spells CASSPRDKIPYGYTF. CDR3 in DNA: TGTGCCAGCAGCCCCCGGGACAAGATTCCTTATGGCTACACCTTC.

V and J are TRBV7-9 and TRBJ2-5; 8 bases map to TRBD1. V was pared by 5 bases and J by 6 bases, with 11 bases of the junction left unmatched. Per the germline V gene, CDR1 is SEHNR and CDR2 is FQNEAQ (reference sequence). This CDR3 comprises 15 residues. The CDR3 nucleotides are TGTGCCAGCAGCCACGGACAGGGTAGCGGAAAGACCCAGTACTTC. It codes for CASSHGQGSGKTQYF.

V is TRBV4-1 and J is TRBJ2-1, with TRBD1 matching over 7 bases. CDR3 length equals 16 residues. The ends lost 4 bases at V and 4 bases at J; junction bases unmatched: 10. Germline CDR1 and CDR2: MGHRA and YSYEKL. The DNA of the CDR3 is TGCGCCAGCAGCCCAAGAGCCCGGGACAGATACAATGAGCAGTTCTTC. Residues: CASSPRARDRYNEQFF.

This clonotype was counted ten times or more. This sequence joins TRBV4-2 and TRBJ1-2; possible D gene TRBD1, 5 bases. Germline CDR1 LGHNA, CDR2 YNFKEQ. V lost 4 bases, J lost 8 bases, and 20 bases lay in between. The CDR3 contains 15 residues. This CDR3 reads CASSRESGTPTGYTF. CDR3 bases: TGTGCCAGCAGCCGGGAGTCCGGGACTCCGACGGGCTACACCTTC.

The V call is TRBV24-1, the J call TRBJ2-1; D remains unclear. V dropped 6 bases and J dropped 4 bases, with 9 bases sitting between them. Germline assignment: CDR1 KGHDR and CDR2 SFDVKD. The CDR3 is made up of 13 amino acids. DNA for the CDR3: TGTGCCACCAGTCTGCAGAGTTACAATGAGCAGTTCTTC. Its protein product is CATSLQSYNEQFF.

This clonotype was counted many times. V usage is TRBV28 and J usage is TRBJ1-2; maybe TRBD1 (6 bases). V gave up 8 bases and J gave up 4 bases, with 17 bases separating them. CDR3 size: 14 residues. In germline, CDR1 is MDHEN, CDR2 SYDVKM. The CDR3 spells CASQRQAGSYGYTF. The CDR3 nucleotides are TGTGCCAGCCAACGACAGGCTGGGAGCTATGGCTACACCTTC.

This clonotype was counted many times. The rearrangement joins TRBV5-1 to TRBJ1-1; D gene unclear. This CDR3 is built from 15 residues. Trimming removed 1 base at V and 1 base at J, with 11 bases between. In germline, CDR1 is SGHRS, CDR2 YFSETQ. In DNA form, the CDR3 reads TGCGCCAGCAGCTTGAGAGCAGGATGGAACACTGAAGCTTTCTTT. Residues: CASSLRAGWNTEAFF.

This clonotype appeared a single time. Germline and junction disagree at one end, which may indicate a read error. The chain joins TRBV18 to TRBJ1-5; 7 nucleotides align to TRBD1. Germline V lookup: CDR1 KGHSH, CDR2 LQKENI. The CDR3 runs 16 residues. The CDR3 DNA sequence: TGTGCCAGATCACCAGGGGGACATTATAGCAATCAGCCCCAGCATTTT. Residues: CARSPGGHYSNQPQHF.

This clonotype has a handful of counts. The chain uses TRBV6-1 and TRBJ2-5; D gene ambiguous. CDR1 and CDR2 from the germline V gene are MNHNS and SASEGT. The length of the CDR3 is 15 residues. The V gene lost 5 bases and the J gene lost 2 bases, with 15 bases spanning the gap. CDR3 nucleotide sequence: TGTGCCAGCAGTCTCCGGGCATTGGGGCAAGAGACCCAGTACTTC. This translates into CASSLRALGQETQYF.

This clonotype appeared many times. V is TRBV7-9 and J is TRBJ2-1; 7 bases agree with TRBD2. V was clipped by 2 bases and J by 7 bases; unmatched bases: 8. Germline V lookup: CDR1 SEHNR, CDR2 FQNEAQ (reference sequence). The length of the CDR3 is 15 residues. In nucleotides, the CDR3 is TGTGCCAGCAGCTTACGGAGCGGGGCGTATAATGAGCAGTTCTTC. It is translated as CASSLRSGAYNEQFF.